A selection of T cell receptor beta chains follows, all from one sample in a study of early T cells in non-severe SARS-CoV-2 infection. From the 5' RACE reads, TCRdb called clonotypes with MiXCR, one entry per CDR3 protein. Of about 26,000 distinct CDR3 sequences listed, under 5% were seen once; the top ten hold 6.2%. Input material: whole blood. The receptors come from an adult who was a healthcare worker with PCR-confirmed SARS-CoV-2 infection or an uninfected control (not recorded which). CDR3s include the opening cysteine and the closing phenylalanine or tryptophan. The D gene is left open where the match is weak. The listing skips clone size in some rows; elsewhere it reads once, few, many or a size class.

clone_size d_call j_call v_call cdr3_nt cdr3_aa
many - TRBJ1-2 TRBV6-5 TGTGCCAGCAGCCTACAGGTGGACTATGGCTACACCTTC CASSLQVDYGYTF
- - TRBJ1-2 TRBV20-1 TGCAGTGCTAGGAAAACAGGGAACCCTAACTATGGCTACACCTTC CSARKTGNPNYGYTF
few TRBD2 TRBJ2-5 TRBV5-6 TGTGCCAGCAGCCCAAGCGGGAGCCAAGAGACCCAGTACTTC CASSPSGSQETQYF
few TRBD1 TRBJ2-6 TRBV5-1 TGCGCCAGCAGCCCGGACAGGGGGCCTGGGGCCAACGTCCTGACTTTC CASSPDRGPGANVLTF
many TRBD1 TRBJ2-7 TRBV4-1 TGCGCCAGCAGCCCGACAGGGGGCCCTTACGAGCAGTACTTC CASSPTGGPYEQYF
many TRBD2 TRBJ2-3 TRBV30 TGTGCCTGGAGTGCCGGGGGGGCGGGCGGAGATACGCAGTATTTT CAWSAGGAGGDTQYF
many - TRBJ1-1 TRBV15 TGTGCCACCAGCAGAGATGTGGGGAACACTGAAGCTTTCTTT CATSRDVGNTEAFF
many TRBD2 TRBJ2-5 TRBV12-3/TRBV12-4 TGTGCCAGCAGTCTTCTAGCGGGATCTGAGACCCAGTACTTC CASSLLAGSETQYF
many TRBD2 TRBJ2-5 TRBV7-2 TGTGCCAGCAGCTTAATGCCTAGCGGGAGATTAGAGACCCAGTACTTC CASSLMPSGRLETQYF
- TRBD2 TRBJ2-7 TRBV29-1 TGCAGCGTTGATGCGGGGGGCTTAGCGGGAGCTTCCGAGCAGTACTTC CSVDAGGLAGASEQYF
medium-sized - TRBJ2-7 TRBV10-1 TGCGCCAGCAGCGACGGTACGCAGCAGTACTTC CASSDGTQQYF
many - TRBJ1-2 TRBV7-9 TGTGCCAGCAGTCCCCGGGACACCTATGGCTACACCTTC CASSPRDTYGYTF
many - TRBJ2-4 TRBV27 TGTGCCAGCAGTGCCCCCGGGACTCCCCCGTACTTC CASSAPGTPPYF
many TRBD2 TRBJ2-3 TRBV18 TGTGCCAGCTCCAGAGCGGGAGTGACAGATACGCAGTATTTT CASSRAGVTDTQYF
many - TRBJ1-2 TRBV4-1 TGCGCCAGCAGCCAAGAGATAGGGTTCTATGGCTACACCTTC CASSQEIGFYGYTF
many TRBD2 TRBJ2-1 TRBV24-1 TGTGCCACCAGTGATTTTGGCGGGAGTAACAATGAGCAGTTCTTC CATSDFGGSNNEQFF
few TRBD2 TRBJ2-1 TRBV5-1 TGCGCCAGCAGCTCGGGGTCTAGCGGGGCTAGCTCCTACAATGAGCAGTTCTTC CASSSGSSGASSYNEQFF
many - TRBJ2-2 TRBV20-1 TGCAGTGCTAGAGACCCACTGCGAACGAACACCGGGGAGCTGTTTTTT CSARDPLRTNTGELFF
many - TRBJ1-1 TRBV4-2 TGTGCCAGCAGCCCCCTCCGGGGGGGCTCGGGCACTGAAGCTTTCTTT CASSPLRGGSGTEAFF
few - TRBJ2-1 TRBV5-1 TGCGCCAGCAGCTTGGGCCTAGCGACAAACAATGAGCAGTTCTTC CASSLGLATNNEQFF
many TRBD1 TRBJ2-1 TRBV7-2 TGTGCCAGCAGCTGGGGACAGGGTGGGCTCAATGAGCAGTTCTTC CASSWGQGGLNEQFF
medium-sized TRBD2 TRBJ2-1 TRBV7-6 TGTGCCAGCAGCTCCTGGACTAGCGGGAGGGCCCGCAATGAGCAGTTCTTC CASSSWTSGRARNEQFF
many - TRBJ1-5 TRBV2 TGTGCCAGCAGTGAACTCCAGGGAGGCAATCAGCCCCAGCATTTT CASSELQGGNQPQHF
many TRBD1 TRBJ1-1 TRBV3-1 TGTGCCAGCAGCCAAGAAAAATTGACAGGGGGTGAAGCTTTCTTT CASSQEKLTGGEAFF
few - TRBJ1-5 TRBV6-1 TGTGCCAGCAGTGTATACGATGCACCGTATAGCAATCAGCCCCAGCATTTT CASSVYDAPYSNQPQHF
many TRBD2 TRBJ2-5 TRBV9 TGTGCCAGCAGCCCCCCGGGGGGTTTGGAGGAGACCCAGTACTTC CASSPPGGLEETQYF
many TRBD2 TRBJ2-3 TRBV6-6 TGTGCCAGCAGTTACAGCGGGAGTGGAGATACGCAGTATTTT CASSYSGSGDTQYF
few TRBD2 TRBJ2-7 TRBV6-4 TGTGCCAGCAGTGACACTAGCCGGGGGGCCTACGAGCAGTACTTC CASSDTSRGAYEQYF
many TRBD2 TRBJ2-5 TRBV20-1 TGCAGTGTTGCCGGGACTAGCGGGAACCAAGAGACCCAGTACTTC CSVAGTSGNQETQYF
few - TRBJ2-7 TRBV7-9 TGTGCCAGCCGCAGGGACGTCTCCTACGAGCAGTACTTC CASRRDVSYEQYF
many TRBD2 TRBJ2-7 TRBV9 TGTGCCAGCAGCGTCGGTCCAGCGGGAGGCTCCTACGAGCAGTACTTC CASSVGPAGGSYEQYF